This T cell receptor (beta chain) is drawn from a study of glioma-infiltrating T cells. The iRepertoire nested amplicon-rescue multiplex PCR amplified TCR alpha and beta CDR3s from RNA. Tissue mRNA or PBMC total RNA, roughly 85-450 ng, went into one-step reverse transcription and amplification. Each CDR3 protein gets one entry after TCRdb re-called the multiplex PCR reads with MiXCR. Seen here are 160,000 or so distinct CDR3 sequences, about 46% observed once, and the top ten hold roughly 5.2%. About this clonotype: Germline is not matched at one junction end, which may reflect a read error.

This CDR3 contains 15 residues. Germline CDR1 SGHTA, CDR2 FQGNSA. The specimen was glioma tissue, nonneoplastic brain tissue, or PBMCs (not recorded which). The TCR was taken from a human donor with low-grade glioma or glioblastoma, undergoing nonglioma brain surgery, or in good health (not recorded which). The chain combines TRBV7-2 with TRBJ2-3; D gene unclear. The CDR3 loop reads CASSLRNGSKDTQYF. As DNA, the CDR3 is TGTGCCAGCAGCTTACGGAACGGCAGCAAAGATACGCAGTATTTT.